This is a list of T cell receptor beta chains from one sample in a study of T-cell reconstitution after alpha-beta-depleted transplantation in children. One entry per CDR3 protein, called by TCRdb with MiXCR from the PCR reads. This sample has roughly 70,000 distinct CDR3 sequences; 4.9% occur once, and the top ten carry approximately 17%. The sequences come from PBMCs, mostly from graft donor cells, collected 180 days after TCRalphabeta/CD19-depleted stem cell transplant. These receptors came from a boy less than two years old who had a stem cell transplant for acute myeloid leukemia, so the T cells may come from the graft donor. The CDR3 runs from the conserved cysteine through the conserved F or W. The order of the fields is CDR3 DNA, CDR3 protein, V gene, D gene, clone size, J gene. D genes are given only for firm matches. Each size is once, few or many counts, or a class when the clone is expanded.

TGTGCCAGCAGTTCACCCCCAGGGCAGGGCCAATACGAGCAGTTCTTC	CASSSPPGQGQYEQFF	TRBV11-2	-	many	TRBJ2-1
TGTGCCTGGAGTGGGGTGTACGGGTACGAGCAGTACTTC	CAWSGVYGYEQYF	TRBV30	-	many	TRBJ2-7
TGTGCCAGCAGTTTCCTTAGGGATTACAATGAGCAGTTCTTC	CASSFLRDYNEQFF	TRBV28	-	many	TRBJ2-1
TGTGCCATCAGCCTACTTCCGGGACAGGTCGCCCTAAGAGGTTACGGCTTC	CAISLLPGQVALRGYGF	TRBV10-3	TRBD1	many	TRBJ1-2
TGTGCCAGCAGCCTTAGTAGCCCGGTGAGGGGGACCAAAAACATTCAGTACTTC	CASSLSSPVRGTKNIQYF	TRBV11-2	-	many	TRBJ2-4
TGCGCCAGCAGCTTGGCGGACAGCCAAGAGACCCAGTACTTC	CASSLADSQETQYF	TRBV5-1	-	many	TRBJ2-5
TGTGCCAGCAGCTTACAGGAGGACATAAACATTCAGTACTTC	CASSLQEDINIQYF	TRBV7-9	-	many	TRBJ2-4
TGCAGTGCTGAAGGGGGGATGACAGATACGCAGTATTTT	CSAEGGMTDTQYF	TRBV20-1	-	many	TRBJ2-3
TGTGCCAGCAGCCCCACCCCTTCGGGACAGGGATCCCACGAGCAGTACTTC	CASSPTPSGQGSHEQYF	TRBV5-5	TRBD1	many	TRBJ2-7
TGTGCCAGCTCACCAGGTGGGGTCGGGCAGTATTTT	CASSPGGVGQYF	TRBV18	-	many	TRBJ2-3
TGTGCCAGCAGCGTAGAAAGCACAGATACGCAGTATTTT	CASSVESTDTQYF	TRBV9	-	many	TRBJ2-3